This T cell receptor beta chain was captured by sequencing in a study of blood T cell repertoires in COVID-19. Study-wide background: The samples span acute and convalescent COVID-19 from the United States, Italy and Spain. The analysed material was cDNA or gDNA that came from T cells, B-cell-depleted T cells, or PBMCs.

Authors' data handling: Reference gene primer amplification gave nucleated cell count estimates. The repertoire was sequenced with immunoSEQ multiplex PCR; TCRdb's copy has only in-frame clones and lacks some. V and J calls and clone size are given by that table; D and trimming were obtained from the DNA. The profile covers approximately 260,000 clones, with around 89% appearing a single time and approximately 4% taken by the ten largest. CDR3 length: 14 residues. The V gene lost 4 bases and the J gene lost 1 base, with 10 bases spanning the gap. Per germline, CDR1 SGHTA and CDR2 FQGNSA. This receptor was obtained from a woman in her forties with acute or convalescent COVID-19. The chain couples TRBV7-2 to TRBJ1-1, with D unclear. The sample comprised peripheral blood. CDR3 sequence reads: CASSYRPGNTEAFF. CDR3 bases: TGTGCCAGCAGCTATAGACCGGGGAACACTGAAGCTTTCTTT.